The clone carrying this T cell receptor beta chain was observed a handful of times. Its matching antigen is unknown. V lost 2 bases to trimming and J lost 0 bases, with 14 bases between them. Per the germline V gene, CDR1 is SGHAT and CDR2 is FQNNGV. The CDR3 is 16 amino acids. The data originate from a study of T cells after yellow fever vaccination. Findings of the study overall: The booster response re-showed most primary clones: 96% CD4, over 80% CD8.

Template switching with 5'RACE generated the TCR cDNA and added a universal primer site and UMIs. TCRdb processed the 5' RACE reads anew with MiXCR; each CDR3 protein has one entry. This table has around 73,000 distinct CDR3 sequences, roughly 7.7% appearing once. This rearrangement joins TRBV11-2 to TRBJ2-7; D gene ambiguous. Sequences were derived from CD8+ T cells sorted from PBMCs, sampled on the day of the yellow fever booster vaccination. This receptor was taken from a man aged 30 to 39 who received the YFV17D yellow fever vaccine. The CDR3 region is CASSLLYGLPSYEQYF. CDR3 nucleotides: TGTGCCAGCAGCTTACTTTATGGGTTACCCTCCTACGAGCAGTACTTC.